This T cell receptor (beta chain) was identified during a study of OX40 agonist ivuxolimab in advanced cancers. Germline loops: CDR1 SGHRS, CDR2 YFSETQ. V shed 0 bases and J 6 bases; nucleotides not matched to a gene: 3. This CDR3 contains 15 residues. Profiled with immunoSEQ multiplex PCR; TCRdb holds only in-frame clones, not every one. Seen here are 25,000 to 35,000 clones, 82% observed once, and the top ten hold roughly a fifth. This chain links TRBV5-1 with TRBJ1-6; 7 bases are a match to TRBD1. The origin of this receptor is an adult with an advanced solid tumor such as melanoma, head and neck, liver or kidney cancer. The source was CD4+ or CD8+ T cells sorted from blood, collected in a trial of the OX40 agonist ivuxolimab. As DNA, the CDR3 is TGCGCCAGCAGCTTGGGACAGGGACGTAATTCACCCCTCCACTTT. Encoded protein: CASSLGQGRNSPLHF.